This T cell receptor (beta chain) was identified in a study of blood T cells in healthy people across ages. The use of a sample-barcoded 5' primer and a J-beta primer mix characterized a second PCR of 7 to 11 cycles. A single record per CDR3 protein comes from TCRdb applying MiXCR to the 5' RACE reads. This table holds about 1.8 million distinct CDR3 sequences, just under 50% found once. Germline values: CDR1 MNHNS, CDR2 SASEGT. Trimming removed 1 base from V and 5 bases from J; junction bases left unmatched: 11. The CDR3 is 17 amino acids. This receptor was obtained from a woman aged 40 to 50 in good health. The specimen was blood. The gene calls are TRBV6-1 and TRBJ2-1; 7 bases are shared with TRBD2. CDR3 in DNA: TGTGCCAGCAGTGAAGTCCCGGAAGCGGGGTCGCACAATGAGCAGTTCTTC. This sequence encodes CASSEVPEAGSHNEQFF.